This T cell receptor (beta chain) stems from a study of T cell responses to AZD1222 COVID-19 vaccine. This clone was detected only once. Antigen unknown. At one of its ends the junction is not consistent with the germline gene, which may arise from a read error. Notes on the study in general: Distributed over spike, vaccine-associated CD4 TCRs predominated at 160-218 and 743-854. Repertoire sampling happened only post peak T cell response.

The CDR3 is 15 amino acids. Germline CDR1 PRHDT, CDR2 FYEKMQ (reference sequence). Generated by immunoSEQ multiplex PCR, the TCRdb table keeps only in-frame clones and is missing some. The sample holds around 100,000 clones, around 90% seen once. This sequence joins TRBV13 and TRBJ2-2; 7 bases are shared with TRBD1. The sample in question was peripheral blood, obtained on day 0 of AZD1222 vaccination. This clonotype originated in an adult in good health. CDR3 sequence (DNA): TGTGCCAGCAGCCTAGGGACAGCCAACACCGGGGAGCTGTTTTTT. Its protein product is CASSLGTANTGELFF.